What follows describes a single TCR beta chain. These data are taken from a study of control samples from healthy donors and cancer patients. CDR1 SGHDT and CDR2 YYEEEE come from the germline V gene. Trimming pared 5 bases from V and 11 bases from J, leaving 19 bases between. The CDR3 is 13 amino acids. Sequencing used immunoSEQ multiplex PCR; TCRdb keeps in-frame clones, though not all of them. In the table there are approximately 100,000 clones, 90% of which are singletons. Sequencing input: blood. The chain links TRBV5-6 to TRBJ1-1; D gene unclear. This sequence was found in a woman aged 18-29 years in good health. The CDR3 loop reads CASSSAGRDWAFF. CDR3 nucleotide sequence: TGTGCCAGCAGTTCAGCCGGAAGGGATTGGGCTTTCTTT.